This T cell receptor (beta chain) was profiled in a study of blood T cell repertoires in COVID-19. About the research overall: Italy, Spain and the United States were the sources of the convalescent and acute COVID-19 samples. T cells, B-cell-depleted T cells, or PBMCs supplied cDNA or gDNA.

Trimming shortened V by 1 base and J by 5 bases, and 14 bases separated the two germline ends. Germline V gene sequence: CDR1 MDHEN, CDR2 SYDVKM. The CDR3 covers 15 residues. As handled by the study authors: Amplification of reference gene primers provided the estimated nucleated cell counts. Using immunoSEQ multiplex PCR, the repertoire was profiled, and TCRdb retains in-frame clones only, with some absent. V and J calls and clone size come straight from that table; D and trimming were deduced from the DNA. The sample has 210,000 or so clones; around nine tenths are singletons. The sequenced sample was peripheral blood. This clonotype was obtained from a middle-aged woman who had recovered from COVID-19. This chain connects TRBV28 to TRBJ2-5; no clear D gene. Here the CDR3 DNA reads TGTGCCAGCAGTTTATCAGCAGGATTCATCGAGACCCAGTACTTC. The encoded protein is CASSLSAGFIETQYF.